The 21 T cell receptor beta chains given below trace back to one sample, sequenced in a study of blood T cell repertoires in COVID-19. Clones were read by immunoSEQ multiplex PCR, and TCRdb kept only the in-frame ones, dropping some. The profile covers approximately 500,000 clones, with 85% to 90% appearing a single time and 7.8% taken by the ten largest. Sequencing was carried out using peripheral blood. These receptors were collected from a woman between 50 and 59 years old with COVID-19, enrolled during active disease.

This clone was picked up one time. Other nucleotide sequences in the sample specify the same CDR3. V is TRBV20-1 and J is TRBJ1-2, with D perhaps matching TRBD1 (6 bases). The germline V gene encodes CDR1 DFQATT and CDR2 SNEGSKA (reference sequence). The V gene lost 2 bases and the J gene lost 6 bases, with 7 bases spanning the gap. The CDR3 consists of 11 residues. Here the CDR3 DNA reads TGCAGTGCTAGAAGGGGGAATGGCTACACCTTC. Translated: CSARRGNGYTF.

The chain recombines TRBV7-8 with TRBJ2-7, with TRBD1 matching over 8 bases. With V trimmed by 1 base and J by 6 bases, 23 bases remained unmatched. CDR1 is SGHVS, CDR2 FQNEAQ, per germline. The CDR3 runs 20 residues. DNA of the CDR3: TGTGCCAGCAGCTTAGTTTTGTTTCGAGGACAGGGAACCCCATACGGCGAGCAGTACTTC. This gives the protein CASSLVLFRGQGTPYGEQYF.

CDR3 amino acids: CASSAQTGSNNQPQHF. CDR3 nucleotides: TGTGCCAGCAGCGCCCAGACAGGGAGCAACAATCAGCCCCAGCATTTT. The gene calls are TRBV7-9 and TRBJ1-5, with TRBD1 matching 7 bases. The CDR3 is 16 residues long. Germline V gives CDR1 SEHNR, CDR2 FQNEAQ (reference sequence). The V segment lost 5 bases and the J segment 3 bases; nucleotides outside the gene matches: 10.

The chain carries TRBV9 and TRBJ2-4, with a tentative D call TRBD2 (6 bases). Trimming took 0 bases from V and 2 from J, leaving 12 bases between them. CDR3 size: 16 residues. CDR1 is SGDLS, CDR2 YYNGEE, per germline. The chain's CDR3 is CASSVGAGGTKNIQYF. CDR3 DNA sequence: TGTGCCAGCAGCGTAGGAGCGGGTGGGACCAAAAACATTCAGTACTTC.

The CDR3 DNA follows: TGTGCCTGGAGTGGGGGCGGACAGGGATACACTGAAGCTTTCTTT. Translation: CAWSGGGQGYTEAFF. The J gene is TRBJ1-1, the V gene TRBV30; 8 bases match TRBD1. Germline V gene lookup returns CDR1 GTSNPN and CDR2 SVGIG (reference sequence). The V and J ends lost 1 base and 3 bases, in that order; junction bases with no gene match: 7. This CDR3 is built from 15 residues.

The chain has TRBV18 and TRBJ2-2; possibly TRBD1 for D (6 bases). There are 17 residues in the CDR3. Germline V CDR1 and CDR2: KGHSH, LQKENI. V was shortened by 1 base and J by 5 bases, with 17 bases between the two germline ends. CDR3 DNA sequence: TGTGCCAGCTCACCACGGGCAGGGGAAGGTCGGACCGGGGAGCTGTTTTTT. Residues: CASSPRAGEGRTGELFF. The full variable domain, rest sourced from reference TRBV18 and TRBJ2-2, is NAGVMQNPRHLVRRRGQEARLRCSPMKGHSHVYWYRQLPEEGLKFMVYLQKENIIDESGMPKERFSAEFPKEGPSILRIQQVVRGDSAAYFCASSPRAGEGRTGELFFGEGSRLTVL.

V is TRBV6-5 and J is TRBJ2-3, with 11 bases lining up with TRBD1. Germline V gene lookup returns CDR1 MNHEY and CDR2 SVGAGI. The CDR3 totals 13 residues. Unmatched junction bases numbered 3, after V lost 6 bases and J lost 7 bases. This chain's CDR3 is CASRRDRGNTQYF. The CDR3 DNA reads TGTGCCAGCAGAAGGGACAGGGGGAATACGCAGTATTTT.

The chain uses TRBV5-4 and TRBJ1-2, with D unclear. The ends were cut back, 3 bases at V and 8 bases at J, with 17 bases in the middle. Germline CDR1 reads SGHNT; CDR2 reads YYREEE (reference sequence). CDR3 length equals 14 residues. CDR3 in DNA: TGTGCCAGCAGCTCCAGGCAGTCCCAAGGAGGCTACACCTTC. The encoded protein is CASSSRQSQGGYTF.

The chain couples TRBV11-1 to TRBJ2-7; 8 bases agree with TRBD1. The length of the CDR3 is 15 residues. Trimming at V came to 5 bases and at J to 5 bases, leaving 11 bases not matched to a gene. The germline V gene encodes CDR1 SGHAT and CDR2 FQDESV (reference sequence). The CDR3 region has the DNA TGTGCCAGCAGCCCCCGCAGGGGGCGCGCCCACGAGCAGTACTTC. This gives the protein CASSPRRGRAHEQYF.

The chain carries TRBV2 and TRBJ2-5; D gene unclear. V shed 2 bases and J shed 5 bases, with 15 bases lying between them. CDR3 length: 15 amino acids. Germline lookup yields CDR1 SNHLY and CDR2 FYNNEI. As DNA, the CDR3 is TGTGCCAGCAGTGAATTACTTGCCGCGGCGGAGACCCAGTACTTC. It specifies CASSELLAAAETQYF.

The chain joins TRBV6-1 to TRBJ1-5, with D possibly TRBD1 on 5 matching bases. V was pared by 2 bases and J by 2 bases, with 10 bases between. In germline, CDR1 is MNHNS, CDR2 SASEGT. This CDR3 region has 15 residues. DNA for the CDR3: TGTGCCAGCAGTGAAAGTCAGGGCCGCAATCAGCCCCAGCATTTT. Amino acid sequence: CASSESQGRNQPQHF.

The CDR3 DNA reads as TGTGCCAGCAGTTATCAGGGCCCTAAGGGAAACACCATATATTTT. As protein: CASSYQGPKGNTIYF. The chain couples TRBV2 to TRBJ1-3; D might be TRBD1 (5 bases). Germline-derived CDR1 and CDR2 are SNHLY and FYNNEI. CDR3 length equals 15 residues. Trimming cost V 5 bases and J 4 bases, with 15 bases left between them.

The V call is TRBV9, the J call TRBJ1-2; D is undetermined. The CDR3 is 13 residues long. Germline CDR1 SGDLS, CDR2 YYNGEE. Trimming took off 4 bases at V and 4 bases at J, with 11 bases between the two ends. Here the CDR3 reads CASSTIDTYGYTF. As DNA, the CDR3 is TGTGCCAGCAGCACCATCGACACCTATGGCTACACCTTC.

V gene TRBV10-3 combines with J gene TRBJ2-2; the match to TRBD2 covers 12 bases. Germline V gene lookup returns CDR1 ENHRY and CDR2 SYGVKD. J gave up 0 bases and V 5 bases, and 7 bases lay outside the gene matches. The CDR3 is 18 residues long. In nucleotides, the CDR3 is TGTGCCATCAGTCCCCTAGGACTAGCGGGGTCGAACACCGGGGAGCTGTTTTTT. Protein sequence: CAISPLGLAGSNTGELFF.

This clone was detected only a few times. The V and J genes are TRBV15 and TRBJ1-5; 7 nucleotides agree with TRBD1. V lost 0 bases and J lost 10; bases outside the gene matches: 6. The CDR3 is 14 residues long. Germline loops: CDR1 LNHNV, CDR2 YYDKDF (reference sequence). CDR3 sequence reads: CATSRDSRDSPQHF. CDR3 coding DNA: TGTGCCACCAGCAGAGATAGTAGGGACAGTCCCCAGCATTTT. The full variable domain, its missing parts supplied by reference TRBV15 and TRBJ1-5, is DAMVIQNPRYQVTQFGKPVTLSCSQTLNHNVMYWYQQKSSQAPKLLFHYYDKDFNNEADTPDNFQSRRPNTSFCFLDIRSPGLGDTAMYLCATSRDSRDSPQHFGDGTRLSIL.

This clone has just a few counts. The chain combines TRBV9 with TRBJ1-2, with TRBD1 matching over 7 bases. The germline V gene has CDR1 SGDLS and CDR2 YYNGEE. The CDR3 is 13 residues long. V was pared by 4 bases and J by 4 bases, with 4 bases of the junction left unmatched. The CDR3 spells CASSTQGGYGYTF. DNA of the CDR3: TGTGCCAGCAGCACCCAGGGGGGCTATGGCTACACCTTC.

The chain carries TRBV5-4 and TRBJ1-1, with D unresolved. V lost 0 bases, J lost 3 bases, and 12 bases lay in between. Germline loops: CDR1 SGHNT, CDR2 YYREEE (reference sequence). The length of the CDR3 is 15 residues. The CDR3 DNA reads TGTGCCAGCAGCTTGGTCAAGTATTCAGACACTGAAGCTTTCTTT. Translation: CASSLVKYSDTEAFF.

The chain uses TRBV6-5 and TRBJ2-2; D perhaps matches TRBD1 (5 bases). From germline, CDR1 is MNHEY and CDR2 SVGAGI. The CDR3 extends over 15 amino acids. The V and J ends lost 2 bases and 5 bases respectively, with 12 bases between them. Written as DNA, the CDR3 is TGTGCCAGCAGTTACGGGCAGGGATGGACCGGGGAGCTGTTTTTT. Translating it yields CASSYGQGWTGELFF.

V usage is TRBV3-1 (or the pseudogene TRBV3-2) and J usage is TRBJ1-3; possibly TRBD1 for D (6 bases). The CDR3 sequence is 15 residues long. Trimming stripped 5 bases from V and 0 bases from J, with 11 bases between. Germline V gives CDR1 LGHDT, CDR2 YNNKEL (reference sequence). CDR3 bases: TGTGCCAGCAGCGTAGGGGGTGCCTCTGGAAACACCATATATTTT. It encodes CASSVGGASGNTIYF.

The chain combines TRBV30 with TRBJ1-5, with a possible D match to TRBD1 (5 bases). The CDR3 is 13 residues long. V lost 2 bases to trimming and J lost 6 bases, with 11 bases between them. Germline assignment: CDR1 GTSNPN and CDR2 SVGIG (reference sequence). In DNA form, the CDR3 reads TGTGCCTGGAGTTCGGGGGGAACTCAGCCCCAGCATTTT. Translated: CAWSSGGTQPQHF.

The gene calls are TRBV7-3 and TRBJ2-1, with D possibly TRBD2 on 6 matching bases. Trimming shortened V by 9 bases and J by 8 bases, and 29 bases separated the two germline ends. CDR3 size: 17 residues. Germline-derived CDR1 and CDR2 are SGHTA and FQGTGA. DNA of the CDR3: TGTGCCAGTAGTAAAAACGGGGGTAGAGGGGTGTCTTATGAGCAGTTCTTC. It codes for CASSKNGGRGVSYEQFF. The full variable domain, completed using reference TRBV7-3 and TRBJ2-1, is GAGVSQTPSNKVTEKGKYVELRCDPISGHTALYWYRQSLGQGPEFLIYFQGTGAADDSGLPNDRFFAVRPEGSVSTLKIQRTERGDSAVYLCASSKNGGRGVSYEQFFGPGTRLTVL.